The 18 T cell receptor beta chains below come from one sample, sequenced in a study of cytomegalovirus exposure and HLA in healthy donors. The PCR made use of 60 Vbeta and 13 Jbeta primers. Using immunoSEQ multiplex PCR, the repertoire was profiled, and TCRdb retains in-frame clones only, with some absent. Of roughly 200,000 clones listed, just under 85% are singletons. Specimen: PBMCs. The source of these receptors is a woman in her 40s in good health and CMV-seronegative.

This clone was seen only a few times. This chain connects TRBV7-6 to TRBJ1-4; TRBD1 matches 7 bases. V shed 3 bases, J shed 7 bases, and the junction held 5 bases outside the gene matches. This CDR3 is built from 14 residues. The germline CDR1 and CDR2 sequences are SGHVS and FNYEAQ. CDR3 DNA sequence: TGTGCCAGCAGCTTCAGGGGGAGAGGTGAAAAACTGTTTTTT. Amino acid sequence: CASSFRGRGEKLFF. The entire variable domain, with the rest obtained from reference TRBV7-6 and TRBJ1-4, is as follows: GAGVSQSPRYKVTKRGQDVALRCDPISGHVSLYWYRQALGQGPEFLTYFNYEAQQDKSGLPNDRFSAERPEGSISTLTIQRTEQRDSAMYRCASSFRGRGEKLFFGSGTQLSVL.

The chain uses TRBV5-6 and TRBJ2-7; 11 positions agree with TRBD1. V shed 6 bases and J 7 bases; nucleotides not matched to a gene: 3. The CDR3 consists of 12 residues. Germline values: CDR1 SGHDT, CDR2 YYEEEE. CDR3 in amino acids: CASTGTGGEQYF. The DNA for the CDR3 is TGTGCCAGCACCGGGACAGGGGGTGAGCAGTACTTC.

The V call is TRBV9, the J call TRBJ2-6, with TRBD2 matching 10 bases. The CDR3 extends over 17 amino acids. Germline V CDR1 and CDR2: SGDLS, YYNGEE. The junction had 6 bases not matched to a gene; V was cut back by 3 bases and J by 3 bases. CDR3 coding DNA: TGTGCCAGCAGCGCGAGCGGGGGGGCGCTTGGGGCCAACGTCCTGACTTTC. This sequence encodes CASSASGGALGANVLTF. Filled out from reference TRBV9 and TRBJ2-6, the complete variable domain reads DSGVTQTPKHLITATGQRVTLRCSPRSGDLSVYWYQQSLDQGLQFLIQYYNGEERAKGNILERFSAQQFPDLHSELNLSSLELGDSALYFCASSASGGALGANVLTFGAGSRLTVL.

This chain joins TRBV5-1 and TRBJ2-7; 11 bases agree with TRBD2. The CDR3 covers 16 residues. Losses at the gene ends were 3 bases for V and 4 bases for J; bases not matched to a gene: 9. Per the germline V gene, CDR1 is SGHRS and CDR2 is YFSETQ. Here the CDR3 reads CASSYLQLAGAYEQYF. The CDR3 bases are TGCGCCAGCAGCTACCTCCAACTAGCGGGGGCTTACGAGCAGTACTTC.

V usage is TRBV5-1 and J usage is TRBJ2-3, with 7 bases that match TRBD1. CDR1 is SGHRS and CDR2 is YFSETQ in the germline V gene. The CDR3 contains 13 residues. Unmatched junction bases numbered 4, after V lost 5 bases and J lost 4 bases. In nucleotides, the CDR3 is TGCGCCAGCAGACTTACAGGGGCAGATACGCAGTATTTT. It specifies CASRLTGADTQYF. Looking up the rest from reference TRBV5-1 and TRBJ2-3 gives the full variable domain: KAGVTQTPRYLIKTRGQQVTLSCSPISGHRSVSWYQQTPGQGLQFLFEYFSETQRNKGNFPGRFSGRQFSNSRSEMNVSTLELGDSALYLCASRLTGADTQYFGPGTRLTVL.

The chain is built from TRBV5-6 and TRBJ2-5; TRBD1 aligns across 9 bases. The last part of the DNA fits TRBJ2-7 better; the J call may be wrong. The CDR3 spans 13 residues. CDR1 is SGHDT, CDR2 YYEEEE, per germline. As DNA, the CDR3 is TGTGCCAGCAGTCACAGGGGGCCGGGCGAGCAGTACTTC. Protein product: CASSHRGPGEQYF.

This sequence joins TRBV7-3 and TRBJ2-2; a possible D gene is TRBD1 (5 bases). V was clipped by 3 bases and J by 3 bases, with 14 bases between them. Germline assignment: CDR1 SGHTA and CDR2 FQGTGA. This CDR3 contains 16 residues. The CDR3 loop is CASSFRPAGYTGELFF. DNA of the CDR3: TGTGCCAGCAGCTTCAGACCCGCAGGGTACACCGGGGAGCTGTTTTTT.

The V and J genes are TRBV5-1 and TRBJ1-1; TRBD1 matches 8 bases. This CDR3 is 14 amino acids long. CDR1 and CDR2 (germline): SGHRS, YFSETQ. The J segment lost 4 bases and the V segment lost 4 bases, leaving 6 bases of the junction unmatched. The CDR3: CASSVDRVGTEAFF. The DNA for the CDR3 is TGCGCCAGCAGCGTGGACAGGGTAGGCACTGAAGCTTTCTTT.

A remark on this clone: The junction shows a germline mismatch at one end, possibly a read error. The chain has TRBV7-7 and TRBJ2-7; D is perhaps TRBD2 (5 bases). The germline V gene encodes CDR1 SSHAT and CDR2 FNYEAQ (reference sequence). The length of the CDR3 is 14 residues. DNA for the CDR3: TGTGCTAGCAGCCCGGGCATCGGGATTTACGAGCAGTACTTC. Amino acid sequence: CASSPGIGIYEQYF.

The chain employs TRBV19 and TRBJ2-7, with TRBD1 identical over 7 bases. Germline CDR1 is LNHDA and CDR2 is SQIVND (reference sequence). CDR3 length: 15 amino acids. Unmatched junction bases numbered 10, after V lost 1 base and J lost 7 bases. The CDR3 DNA reads as TGTGCCAGTAGTATAGGGGGGACAGCTCCGGGAGAGCAGTACTTC. Translation: CASSIGGTAPGEQYF.

This chain connects TRBV6-1 to TRBJ2-7; 11 bases map to TRBD2. Trimming removed 3 bases from V and 2 bases from J; junction bases left unmatched: 6. Per germline, CDR1 MNHNS and CDR2 SASEGT. The CDR3 loop spans 16 amino acids. Here the CDR3 reads CASSDLLAGGPYEQYF. CDR3 in DNA: TGTGCCAGCAGTGACCTTCTAGCGGGGGGCCCCTACGAGCAGTACTTC.

This chain joins TRBV7-9 and TRBJ1-1, with 11 bases aligning to TRBD1. V gave up 6 bases and J gave up 1 base; unmatched junction bases: 7. The CDR3 loop spans 16 amino acids. CDR1 SEHNR and CDR2 FQNEAQ come from the germline V gene (reference sequence). The CDR3 sequence: CASRDAGTGGNTEAFF. In DNA, the CDR3 is TGTGCCAGCAGGGATGCTGGGACAGGGGGGAACACTGAAGCTTTCTTT.

V gene TRBV19 combines with J gene TRBJ1-2; 7 positions match TRBD1. V lost 4 bases, J lost 8 bases, and 10 bases stayed unmatched. CDR3 length: 14 amino acids. The V gene's germline CDR1 is LNHDA and CDR2 SQIVND (reference sequence). The CDR3 here is CASSKTGQPGGYTF. Written as DNA, the CDR3 is TGTGCCAGTAGTAAAACGGGACAGCCAGGCGGCTACACCTTC. Drawing the rest from reference TRBV19 and TRBJ1-2, the complete variable domain is DGGITQSPKYLFRKEGQNVTLSCEQNLNHDAMYWYRQDPGQGLRLIYYSQIVNDFQKGDIAEGYSVSREKKESFPLTVTSAQKNPTAFYLCASSKTGQPGGYTFGSGTRLTVV.

This clone turned up a few times. The chain couples TRBV6-4 to TRBJ2-1; 9 bases map to TRBD1. CDR1 and CDR2 (germline): MRHNA, SNTAGT. This CDR3 is built from 15 residues. Losses at the gene ends were 4 bases for V and 7 bases for J; bases not matched to a gene: 8. The CDR3 sequence is CASSVKGQGLNEQFF. CDR3 DNA sequence: TGTGCCAGCAGTGTAAAGGGACAGGGCTTGAATGAGCAGTTCTTC.

This clone was seen only a few times. The CDR3 DNA is TGTGCCAGTAGTACGGGGAGCGGGTGGGAGACCCAGTACTTC. It translates to CASSTGSGWETQYF. The V gene is TRBV19, the J gene TRBJ2-5; possible D gene TRBD2, 6 bases. Per the germline V gene, CDR1 is LNHDA and CDR2 is SQIVND (reference sequence). Trimming stripped 4 bases from V and 5 bases from J, with 14 bases between. The CDR3 has 14 residues.

The chain recombines TRBV9 with TRBJ2-2; 10 nucleotides agree with TRBD2. CDR3 length: 16 residues. Looked up from germline, CDR1 is SGDLS and CDR2 is YYNGEE. V gave up 0 bases and J gave up 6 bases; unmatched junction bases: 5. CDR3 region: CASSVGVAGGPGELFF. The CDR3 DNA is TGTGCCAGCAGCGTAGGGGTAGCGGGGGGTCCCGGGGAGCTGTTTTTT.

The chain couples TRBV9 to TRBJ2-3; a possible D gene is TRBD2 (6 bases). The CDR3 runs 17 residues. Trimming stripped 4 bases from V and 4 bases from J, with 22 bases between. CDR1 and CDR2 (germline): SGDLS, YYNGEE. The CDR3 here is CASSQAGEPLSPDTQYF. CDR3 nucleotide sequence: TGTGCCAGCAGCCAAGCGGGTGAACCCCTCTCTCCAGATACGCAGTATTTT. The variable domain in full, completed from reference TRBV9 and TRBJ2-3, reads DSGVTQTPKHLITATGQRVTLRCSPRSGDLSVYWYQQSLDQGLQFLIQYYNGEERAKGNILERFSAQQFPDLHSELNLSSLELGDSALYFCASSQAGEPLSPDTQYFGPGTRLTVL.

The V and J genes are TRBV6-5 and TRBJ2-1, with a weak D call TRBD1 (5 bases). The CDR3 runs to 15 residues. Germline loops: CDR1 MNHEY, CDR2 SVGAGI. V lost 8 bases to trimming and J lost 7 bases, with 21 bases between them. DNA for the CDR3: TGTGCCAGCGGAAAACAGGTGGGCCCATATAATGAGCAGTTCTTC. It is translated as CASGKQVGPYNEQFF.